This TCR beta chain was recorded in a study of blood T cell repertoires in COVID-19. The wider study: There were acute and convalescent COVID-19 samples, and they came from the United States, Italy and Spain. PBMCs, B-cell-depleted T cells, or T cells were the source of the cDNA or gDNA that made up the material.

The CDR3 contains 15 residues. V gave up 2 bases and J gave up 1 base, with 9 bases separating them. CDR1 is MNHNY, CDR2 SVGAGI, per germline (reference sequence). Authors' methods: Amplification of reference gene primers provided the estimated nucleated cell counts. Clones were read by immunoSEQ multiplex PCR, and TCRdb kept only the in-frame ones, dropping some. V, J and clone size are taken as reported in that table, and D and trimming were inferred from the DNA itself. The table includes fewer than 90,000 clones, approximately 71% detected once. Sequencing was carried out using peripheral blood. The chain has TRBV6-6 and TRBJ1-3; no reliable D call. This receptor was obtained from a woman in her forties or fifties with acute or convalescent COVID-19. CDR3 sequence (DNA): TGTGCCAGCAGTTACGGACGGAGGTCTGGAAACACCATATATTTT. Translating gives CASSYGRRSGNTIYF.